This T cell receptor (beta chain) stems from a study of blood T cell repertoires in COVID-19. Sequencing was performed with immunoSEQ multiplex PCR; in TCRdb, only in-frame clones are kept and a portion is missing. This sample carries about 50,000 clones, approximately 85% of them seen once, and the ten largest clones take roughly 10%. This CDR3 is built from 15 residues. Per germline, CDR1 ENHRY and CDR2 SYGVKD. The ends lost 4 bases at V and 1 base at J; junction bases unmatched: 4. The sequence came from a human donor in a cohort sampled during active COVID-19. Sequencing was done on a sample of peripheral blood. This chain joins TRBV10-3 and TRBJ2-7; 10 bases map to TRBD2. CDR3 amino acids: CAISVTSGTSYEQYF. In DNA, the CDR3 is TGTGCCATCAGTGTCACTAGCGGGACTTCCTACGAGCAGTACTTC.